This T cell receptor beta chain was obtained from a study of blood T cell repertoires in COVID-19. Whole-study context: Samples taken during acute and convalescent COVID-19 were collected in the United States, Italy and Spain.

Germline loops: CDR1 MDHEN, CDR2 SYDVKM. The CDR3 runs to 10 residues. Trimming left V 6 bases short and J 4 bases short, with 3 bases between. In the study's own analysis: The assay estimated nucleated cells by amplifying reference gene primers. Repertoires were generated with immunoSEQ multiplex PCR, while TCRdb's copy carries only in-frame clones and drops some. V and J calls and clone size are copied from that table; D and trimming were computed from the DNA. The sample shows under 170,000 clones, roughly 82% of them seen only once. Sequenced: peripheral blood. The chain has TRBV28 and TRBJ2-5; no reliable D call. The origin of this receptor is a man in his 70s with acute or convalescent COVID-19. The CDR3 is CASSLETQYF. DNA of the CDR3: TGTGCCAGCAGCTTAGAGACCCAGTACTTC. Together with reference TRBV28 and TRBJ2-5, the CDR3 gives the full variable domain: DVKVTQSSRYLVKRTGEKVFLECVQDMDHENMFWYRQDPGLGLRLIYFSYDVKMKEKGDIPEGYSVSREKKERFSLILESASTNQTSMYLCASSLETQYFGPGTRLLVL.